This T cell receptor beta chain was sequenced in a study of blood T cell repertoires in COVID-19. Study details: From the United States, Italy and Spain came samples of acute and convalescent COVID-19. The cDNA or gDNA used as material had been derived from T cells, B-cell-depleted T cells, or PBMCs.

Original processing methods: Estimated nucleated cell counts came from reference gene primer amplification. TCRdb's table, derived via immunoSEQ multiplex PCR, lists solely in-frame clones and lacks some. V and J calls and clone size come straight from that table; D and trimming were deduced from the DNA. This sample has about 250,000 clones, with approximately 85% found just once. CDR1 SGHRS and CDR2 YFSETQ come from the germline V gene. The CDR3 totals 15 residues. Between the trimmed V and J ends, which lost 4 bases and 6 bases, there was a span of 17 bases. The V and J genes are TRBV5-1 and TRBJ2-1; maybe TRBD1 (5 bases). This TCR came from a human donor with COVID-19, enrolled during active disease. The donor label of this sample is uncertain. Sequencing was done on a sample of peripheral blood. CDR3 nucleotides: TGCGCCAGCAGCCTAGGGGATAGTCGGTCCAATGAGCAGTTCTTC. It encodes CASSLGDSRSNEQFF.